A selection of T cell receptor beta chains follows, all from one sample in a study of OX40 agonist ivuxolimab in advanced cancers. Repertoires were generated with immunoSEQ multiplex PCR, while TCRdb's copy carries only in-frame clones and drops some. The data contain about 17,000 clones, around 77% of them singletons. The sample here was CD4+ or CD8+ T cells sorted from blood, taken in a trial of the OX40 agonist ivuxolimab. These receptors were obtained from an adult with an advanced solid tumor such as melanoma, head and neck, liver or kidney cancer. Both conserved end residues are part of each CDR3. A D gene is named only where the DNA matches it firmly. Only part of the rows carry a size: once, few, many, or a class if the clone is expanded.

abundance,d_gene,v_gene,j_gene,CDR3aa,CDR3nt
once,NA,TRBV29-1,TRBJ2-1,CSVEELGGPSYNEQFF,TGCAGCGTTGAAGAGCTGGGGGGACCGTCCTACAATGAGCAGTTCTTC
few,TRBD2,TRBV4-1,TRBJ2-7,CASSQVLAGGYEQYF,TGCGCCAGCAGCCAAGTCCTTGCGGGAGGGTACGAGCAGTACTTC
NA,NA,TRBV14,TRBJ1-3,CASSLQSGNTIYF,TGTGCCAGCAGCCTACAATCTGGAAACACCATATATTTT
NA,TRBD2,TRBV27,TRBJ2-1,CASSVGLFNEQFF,TGTGCCAGCAGTGTGGGACTATTCAATGAGCAGTTCTTC
NA,NA,TRBV29-1,TRBJ1-1,CSVQPRNENTEAFF,TGCAGCGTCCAACCCAGAAATGAGAACACTGAAGCTTTCTTT
NA,NA,TRBV19,TRBJ2-2,CASSTGRLGGELFF,TGTGCCAGTAGTACGGGCCGGTTAGGCGGGGAGCTGTTTTTT
NA,NA,TRBV4-1,TRBJ1-5,CASSQTTGSNQPQHF,TGCGCCAGCAGCCAAACAACAGGGAGTAATCAGCCCCAGCATTTT
NA,TRBD1,TRBV14,TRBJ1-2,CASSLPGTADPSNYGYTF,TGTGCCAGCAGCCTCCCAGGGACAGCAGATCCCTCTAACTATGGCTACACCTTC
NA,NA,TRBV5-1,TRBJ2-1,CASSLGGGSSYNEQFF,TGCGCCAGCAGCTTGGGAGGGGGGAGCTCCTACAATGAGCAGTTCTTC
medium-sized,NA,TRBV9,TRBJ2-3,CASSGGAGAGEDTQYF,TGTGCCAGCAGCGGCGGGGCAGGGGCAGGAGAGGATACGCAGTATTTT
NA,NA,TRBV7-3,TRBJ2-1,CASSLELIDEQFF,TGTGCCAGCAGCCTCGAACTAATAGATGAGCAGTTCTTC
NA,NA,TRBV23-1,TRBJ1-3,CASSQADPEFGNTIYF,TGCGCCAGCAGTCAGGCCGACCCGGAGTTTGGAAACACCATATATTTT
NA,NA,TRBV27,TRBJ2-7,CASSLSVRFYEQYF,TGTGCCAGCAGCTTATCTGTCCGATTCTACGAGCAGTACTTC
NA,TRBD1,TRBV9,TRBJ1-2,CASSRTTGQGNGYTF,TGTGCCAGCAGCAGGACTACGGGACAGGGTAATGGCTACACCTTC
NA,NA,TRBV5-1,TRBJ1-2,CASSLAGALNYGYTF,TGCGCCAGCAGCTTGGCCGGGGCATTAAACTATGGCTACACCTTC
NA,NA,TRBV9,TRBJ2-7,CASSTADLPYEQYF,TGTGCCAGCAGCACAGCCGACTTGCCCTACGAGCAGTACTTC
medium-sized,NA,TRBV5-5,TRBJ2-7,CASNLMGAMDYEQYF,TGTGCCAGCAACCTCATGGGGGCAATGGACTACGAGCAGTACTTC
NA,TRBD1,TRBV10-2,TRBJ1-5,CASRDRGTNQPQHF,TGCGCCAGCAGGGACAGGGGGACGAATCAGCCCCAGCATTTT
NA,NA,TRBV28,TRBJ1-5,CASSLPYSNQPQHF,TGTGCCAGCAGTTTACCTTATAGCAATCAGCCCCAGCATTTT
once,NA,TRBV19,TRBJ2-1,CASSDYNEQFF,TGTGCCAGTAGTGACTACAATGAGCAGTTCTTC